These 14 T cell receptor beta chains were sequenced from one sample in a study of blood T cell repertoires in COVID-19. Profiled with immunoSEQ multiplex PCR; TCRdb holds only in-frame clones, not every one. Altogether roughly 46,000 clones are present, around 87% being singletons, with the ten largest covering 2.5% to 3.5%. Sequenced material: PBMCs or T cells enriched from blood (not recorded which). The receptors stem from a woman in her fifties or sixties who had recovered from COVID-19.

V gene TRBV28 combines with J gene TRBJ1-2, with D uncertain. Germline values: CDR1 MDHEN, CDR2 SYDVKM. Trimming cost V 3 bases and J 2 bases, with 7 bases left between them. This CDR3 spans 13 amino acids. The CDR3 coding sequence is TGTGCCAGCAGTTTCGGGTGGAACTATGGCTACACCTTC. It yields the protein CASSFGWNYGYTF.

This chain connects TRBV18 to TRBJ1-1; maybe TRBD1 (6 bases). Germline-derived CDR1 and CDR2 are KGHSH and LQKENI. CDR3 length equals 15 residues. The V end lost 3 bases, the J end lost 1 base, and 12 bases lay between the germline ends. CDR3 region: CASSPLDSQNTEAFF. The CDR3, as DNA: TGTGCCAGCTCACCTCTGGACAGCCAGAACACTGAAGCTTTCTTT.

This chain uses TRBV28 with TRBJ2-7, with 8 bases aligning to TRBD1. Germline CDR1 and CDR2: MDHEN and SYDVKM. The J segment lost 5 bases and the V segment lost 6 bases, leaving 12 bases of the junction unmatched. CDR3 size: 15 residues. CDR3 bases: TGTGCCAGCAGGACTTTCTCGACAGGGGATGACGAGCAGTACTTC. It encodes CASRTFSTGDDEQYF. Variable domain in full (rest from reference TRBV28 and TRBJ2-7): DVKVTQSSRYLVKRTGEKVFLECVQDMDHENMFWYRQDPGLGLRLIYFSYDVKMKEKGDIPEGYSVSREKKERFSLILESASTNQTSMYLCASRTFSTGDDEQYFGPGTRLTVT.

J is TRBJ2-1 and V is TRBV7-9; 7 positions agree with TRBD1. V was clipped by 6 bases and J by 4 bases; unmatched bases: 12. CDR1 is SEHNR and CDR2 is FQNEAQ in the germline V gene (reference sequence). The CDR3 totals 16 residues. The chain's CDR3 is CASSPPTGNSYNEQFF. In DNA, the CDR3 is TGTGCCAGCAGTCCCCCGACAGGGAATTCATACAATGAGCAGTTCTTC.

V gene TRBV3-1 (or the pseudogene TRBV3-2) combines with J gene TRBJ2-7, with a tentative D call TRBD1 (5 bases). From germline, CDR1 is LGHDT and CDR2 YNNKEL (reference sequence). V lost 6 bases to trimming and J lost 2 bases, with 14 bases between them. The CDR3 spans 14 residues. CDR3 loop: CASSRIQTAYEQYF. The CDR3 coding sequence is TGTGCCAGCAGTCGCATTCAGACAGCCTACGAGCAGTACTTC.

The chain is built from TRBV11-2 and TRBJ1-1; 8 bases line up with TRBD1. The CDR3 sequence is 16 residues long. Per germline, CDR1 SGHAT and CDR2 FQNNGV. Trimming took 2 bases from V and 4 from J; bases not matched to a gene: 9. The DNA for the CDR3 is TGTGCCAGCAGCTTACCCTGGACAGGGCGAGGCACTGAAGCTTTCTTT. Protein: CASSLPWTGRGTEAFF.

The chain employs TRBV7-2 and TRBJ1-2, with TRBD1 matching over 9 bases. V dropped 1 base and J dropped 3; count of bases not matched to a gene: 3. The CDR3 extends over 15 amino acids. Germline lookup yields CDR1 SGHTA and CDR2 FQGNSA. The CDR3 DNA is TGTGCCAGCAGCTTAGTTACAGGGGGCGACTATGGCTACACCTTC. It specifies CASSLVTGGDYGYTF.

J is TRBJ1-1 and V is TRBV10-2, with 9 bases fitting TRBD1. CDR3 length equals 14 residues. Germline CDR1 WSHSY, CDR2 SAAADI. Unmatched junction bases numbered 3, after V lost 4 bases and J lost 3 bases. The CDR3 here is CASSGNRGHTEAFF. CDR3 nucleotides: TGCGCCAGCAGTGGTAACAGGGGGCACACTGAAGCTTTCTTT.

This chain joins TRBV21-1 and TRBJ2-3; the DNA was not compared with TRBD2, the D call given in the table. TRBV21-1 has pseudogene status. The CDR3 totals 17 residues. The CDR3 DNA follows: TGTGCCAGCAGCGCTAGCGGGAGGGCTGAAAGCACAGATACGCAGTATTTT. As protein: CASSASGRAESTDTQYF.

This chain links TRBV2 with TRBJ2-7; TRBD1 matches at 9 bases. V shed 4 bases, J shed 5 bases, and the junction held 6 bases outside the gene matches. CDR1 SNHLY and CDR2 FYNNEI come from the germline V gene. This CDR3 contains 14 residues. CDR3 sequence (DNA): TGTGCCAGCAGTGGGACAGGGGTGCTGAACGAGCAGTACTTC. As protein: CASSGTGVLNEQYF.

The CDR3 region has the DNA TGTGCCAGCAGCCGGGGGGGGGCCACCTCTGGGGCCAACGTCCTGACTTTC. Translated, it gives CASSRGGATSGANVLTF. This chain links TRBV2 with TRBJ2-6; TRBD2 agrees at 8 bases. Germline V gene data show CDR1 as SNHLY and CDR2 as FYNNEI. The trim removed 6 bases at V and 0 bases at J, leaving 7 bases unmatched. The CDR3 sequence is 17 residues long.

The gene calls are TRBV7-9 and TRBJ2-7; the D gene is possibly TRBD2 (6 bases). V was shortened by 5 bases and J by 2 bases, with 19 bases between the two germline ends. This CDR3 has 16 residues. Germline values: CDR1 SEHNR, CDR2 FQNEAQ (reference sequence). CDR3 sequence: CASSRGDSLNTYEQYF. The CDR3 coding sequence is TGTGCCAGCAGCAGAGGGGACTCCCTGAACACCTACGAGCAGTACTTC.

This rearrangement joins TRBV5-1 to TRBJ2-2, with D possibly TRBD1 on 6 matching bases. Germline V gene sequence: CDR1 SGHRS, CDR2 YFSETQ. The CDR3 covers 13 residues. V was cut by 0 bases and J by 6 bases, with 6 bases left in between. The CDR3 sequence: CASSLDRAGELFF. Here the CDR3 DNA reads TGCGCCAGCAGCTTGGACAGGGCCGGGGAGCTGTTTTTT. The full variable domain, with the rest looked up from reference TRBV5-1 and TRBJ2-2, is KAGVTQTPRYLIKTRGQQVTLSCSPISGHRSVSWYQQTPGQGLQFLFEYFSETQRNKGNFPGRFSGRQFSNSRSEMNVSTLELGDSALYLCASSLDRAGELFFGEGSRLTVL.

Worth noting for this clone: Its ends do not fully match the called genes, so a read error is possible. The chain combines TRBV7-7 with TRBJ1-4; 9 bases are a match to TRBD1. The CDR3 covers 15 residues. Germline CDR1 reads SSHAT; CDR2 reads FNYEAQ (reference sequence). The DNA of the CDR3 is TGTGCTAGCAGCCGCGGGACAGGGACGGGTGAAAAACTGTTTTTT. It encodes CASSRGTGTGEKLFF.